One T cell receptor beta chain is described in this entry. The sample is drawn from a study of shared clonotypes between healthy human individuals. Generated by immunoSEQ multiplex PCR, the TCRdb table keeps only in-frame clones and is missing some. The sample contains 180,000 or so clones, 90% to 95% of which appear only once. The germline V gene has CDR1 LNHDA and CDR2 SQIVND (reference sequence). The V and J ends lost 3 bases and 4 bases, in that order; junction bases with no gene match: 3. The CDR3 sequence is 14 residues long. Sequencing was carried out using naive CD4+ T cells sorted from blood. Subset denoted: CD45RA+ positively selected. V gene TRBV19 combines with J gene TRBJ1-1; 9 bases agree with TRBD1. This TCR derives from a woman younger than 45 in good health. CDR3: CASSMGQGGTEAFF. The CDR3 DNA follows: TGTGCCAGTAGTATGGGACAGGGTGGCACTGAAGCTTTCTTT. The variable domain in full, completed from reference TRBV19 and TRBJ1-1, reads DGGITQSPKYLFRKEGQNVTLSCEQNLNHDAMYWYRQDPGQGLRLIYYSQIVNDFQKGDIAEGYSVSREKKESFPLTVTSAQKNPTAFYLCASSMGQGGTEAFFGQGTRLTVV.